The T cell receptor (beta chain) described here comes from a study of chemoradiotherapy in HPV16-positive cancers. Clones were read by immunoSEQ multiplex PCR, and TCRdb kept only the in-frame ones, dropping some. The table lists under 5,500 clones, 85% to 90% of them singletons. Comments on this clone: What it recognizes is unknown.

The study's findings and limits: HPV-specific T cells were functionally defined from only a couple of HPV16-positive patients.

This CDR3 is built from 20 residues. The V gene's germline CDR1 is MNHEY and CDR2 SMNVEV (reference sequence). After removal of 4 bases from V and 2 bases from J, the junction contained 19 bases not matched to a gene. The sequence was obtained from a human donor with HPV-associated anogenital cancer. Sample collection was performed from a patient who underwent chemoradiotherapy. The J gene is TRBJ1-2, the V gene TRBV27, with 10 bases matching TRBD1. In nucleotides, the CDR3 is TGTGCCAGCAGTTCCCTCGTCGGTTTCGGGACAGGGGATGGGAACTATGGCTACACCTTC. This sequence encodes CASSSLVGFGTGDGNYGYTF.